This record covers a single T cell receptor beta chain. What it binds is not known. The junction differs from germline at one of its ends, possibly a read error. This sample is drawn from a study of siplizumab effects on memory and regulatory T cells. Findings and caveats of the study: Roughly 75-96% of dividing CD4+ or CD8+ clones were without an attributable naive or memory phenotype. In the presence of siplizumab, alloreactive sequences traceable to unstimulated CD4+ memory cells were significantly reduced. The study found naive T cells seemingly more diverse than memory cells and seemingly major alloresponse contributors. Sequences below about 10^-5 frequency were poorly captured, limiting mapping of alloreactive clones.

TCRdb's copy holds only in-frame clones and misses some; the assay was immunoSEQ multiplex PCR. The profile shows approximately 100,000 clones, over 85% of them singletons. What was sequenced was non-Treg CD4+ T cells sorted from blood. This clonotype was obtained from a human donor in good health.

In DNA, the CDR3 is TGTGCCAGCAGGGGTCCCACAGGCTCCCACAATGAGCAGTTCTTC. It yields the protein CASRGPTGSHNEQFF. The J gene is TRBJ2-1, the V gene TRBV27; a possible D gene is TRBD1 (5 bases). The CDR3 consists of 15 residues. CDR1 MNHEY and CDR2 SMNVEV come from the germline V gene (reference sequence).